Presented here are 7 T cell receptor beta chains from one specimen sequenced in a study of blood T cell repertoires in COVID-19. Here immunoSEQ multiplex PCR was the method, and the copy in TCRdb shows in-frame clones only, minus some. The sample shows 140,000 to 150,000 clones, around 89% of them seen only once. The material sequenced was peripheral blood. The receptor source for this set is a man aged 55 to 69 with active or convalescent COVID-19.

The chain links TRBV6-2 or TRBV6-3 to TRBJ1-6; 10 positions match TRBD1. Germline V CDR1 and CDR2: MNHEY, SVGEGT. The CDR3 totals 15 residues. After removal of 5 bases from V and 6 bases from J, the junction contained 4 bases not matched to a gene. The CDR3: CASSTGTGVNSPLHF. CDR3 in DNA: TGTGCCAGCAGTACAGGGACAGGGGTTAATTCACCCCTCCACTTT.

The chain joins TRBV5-4 to TRBJ2-7; 9 bases match TRBD2. The CDR3 is 14 amino acids. The germline CDR1 and CDR2 sequences are SGHNT and YYREEE (reference sequence). J lost 3 bases, V lost 3 bases, and 4 bases had no gene match. The CDR3 bases are TGTGCCAGCAGCTCCCTAGCGGGGAACTACGAGCAGTACTTC. This codes for CASSSLAGNYEQYF.

The genes are TRBV5-1 and TRBJ1-2, with D unresolved. V lost 4 bases and J 6 bases, leaving 19 bases between the germline ends. CDR1 and CDR2 from the germline V gene are SGHRS and YFSETQ. This CDR3 has 15 amino acids. CDR3 coding DNA: TGCGCCAGCAGCCGAACCTTTAGACTGACCAATGGCTACACCTTC. It encodes CASSRTFRLTNGYTF.

This sequence joins TRBV7-2 and TRBJ2-2; 11 bases map to TRBD2. The germline V gene has CDR1 SGHTA and CDR2 FQGNSA. The CDR3 is 18 amino acids. V dropped 2 bases and J dropped 4; count of bases not matched to a gene: 9. The CDR3 is CASSLSDSGGAGTGELFF. As DNA, the CDR3 is TGTGCCAGCAGCTTAAGTGATAGCGGGGGGGCGGGCACCGGGGAGCTGTTTTTT.

This clone has a single count. The chain combines TRBV18 with TRBJ1-5, with 10 bases lining up with TRBD1. Germline V gene sequence: CDR1 KGHSH, CDR2 LQKENI. J gave up 5 bases and V 5 bases, and 6 bases lay outside the gene matches. The CDR3 consists of 15 residues. The CDR3 DNA follows: TGTGCCAGCTCAGGACAGGGGGGCATTTATCAGCCCCAGCATTTT. This sequence encodes CASSGQGGIYQPQHF.

The chain is built from TRBV21-1 and TRBJ2-3; the table's D call, TRBD2, has no DNA check behind it. TRBV21-1 is a listed pseudogene. The CDR3 sequence is 14 residues long. CDR3 sequence reads: CASSKVRATDTQYF. CDR3 coding DNA: TGTGCCAGCAGCAAGGTGCGGGCTACAGATACGCAGTATTTT.

The V gene is TRBV2, the J gene TRBJ2-1; 8 bases are a match to TRBD1. The germline gives CDR1 SNHLY, CDR2 FYNNEI. The J segment lost 10 bases and the V segment lost 7 bases, leaving 6 bases of the junction unmatched. CDR3 size: 12 residues. The CDR3, as DNA: TGTGCCAGCACTGGACAGGGCCAAGAGCAGTTCTTC. Its protein product is CASTGQGQEQFF.